This is a list of T cell receptor beta chains from one sample in a study of cytomegalovirus exposure and HLA in healthy donors. The protocol was immunoSEQ multiplex PCR, while the TCRdb copy is restricted to in-frame clones and leaves out a portion. This sample has more than 85,000 clones; 69% occur once, and the top ten carry roughly 5.9%. The sequencing input was PBMCs. The receptor source for this set is a woman aged 70-85 years in good health and CMV-seropositive. CDR3s include the opening cysteine and the closing phenylalanine or tryptophan. Fields, in order: CDR3 protein, J gene, V gene.

CDR3 protein: CASTHIGAGGEQYF
J gene: TRBJ2-7
V gene: TRBV6-5

CDR3 protein: CASSKAHLGGYTF
J gene: TRBJ1-2
V gene: TRBV21-1

CDR3 protein: CASSRSRDRASQPQHF
J gene: TRBJ1-5
V gene: TRBV19

CDR3 protein: CAGARGAVGNTIYF
J gene: TRBJ1-3
V gene: TRBV30

CDR3 protein: CASSGDRGVTNEKLFF
J gene: TRBJ1-4
V gene: TRBV14

CDR3 protein: CATSRGGPSTDTQYF
J gene: TRBJ2-3
V gene: TRBV10-3

CDR3 protein: CASHAGVGGYTF
J gene: TRBJ1-2
V gene: TRBV6-5

CDR3 protein: CASSLGSANYEQYF
J gene: TRBJ2-7
V gene: TRBV11-2

CDR3 protein: CASSRASDSYEQYF
J gene: TRBJ2-7
V gene: TRBV27

CDR3 protein: CASRPRLAEETQYF
J gene: TRBJ2-5
V gene: TRBV5-1

CDR3 protein: CASSYGFTGNNEQFF
J gene: TRBJ2-1
V gene: TRBV6-5

CDR3 protein: CASSSQWEGYGYTF
J gene: TRBJ1-2
V gene: TRBV6-6

CDR3 protein: CASSRYRTGGNSPLHF
J gene: TRBJ1-6
V gene: TRBV14

CDR3 protein: CASSPQGYNQPQHF
J gene: TRBJ1-5
V gene: TRBV19

CDR3 protein: CASSQEPSSGGYEQYF
J gene: TRBJ2-7
V gene: TRBV4-3

CDR3 protein: CASRETGNPSYEQYF
J gene: TRBJ2-7
V gene: TRBV6-5